These 8 T cell receptor beta chains came from one sample sequenced in a study of OX40 agonist ivuxolimab in advanced cancers. Sequencing used immunoSEQ multiplex PCR; TCRdb keeps in-frame clones, though not all of them. Seen here are 37,000 or so clones, around four fifths observed once, and the top ten hold less than 45%. Sequencing was performed on CD4+ or CD8+ T cells sorted from blood, taken in a trial of the OX40 agonist ivuxolimab. Every receptor here comes from an adult with an advanced solid tumor such as melanoma, head and neck, liver or kidney cancer.

This clone was seen only a few times. This chain uses TRBV6-6 with TRBJ1-5; D call uncertain. Trimming removed 7 bases at V and 2 bases at J, with 12 bases between. The CDR3 sequence is 14 residues long. Per the germline V gene, CDR1 is MNHNY and CDR2 is SVGAGI (reference sequence). The CDR3 spells CASMDPEGNQPQHF. The CDR3 nucleotides read TGTGCCAGCATGGACCCGGAGGGCAATCAGCCCCAGCATTTT.

The V gene is TRBV4-1, the J gene TRBJ2-5; 13 bases agree with TRBD2. V shed 4 bases and J 0 bases; nucleotides not matched to a gene: 5. Germline assignment: CDR1 MGHRA and CDR2 YSYEKL. This CDR3 is 17 amino acids long. The CDR3: CASSPMGLAGYQETQYF. The DNA of the CDR3 is TGCGCCAGCAGCCCGATGGGACTAGCGGGGTACCAAGAGACCCAGTACTTC.

V and J are TRBV5-1 and TRBJ2-3; D is possibly TRBD1 or TRBD2 (6 bases each). Trimming took off 0 bases at V and 2 bases at J, with 7 bases between the two ends. The CDR3 spans 14 residues. Germline CDR1 reads SGHRS; CDR2 reads YFSETQ. The CDR3 coding sequence is TGCGCCAGCAGCTTGGCGGGGGCCACAGATACGCAGTATTTT. This codes for CASSLAGATDTQYF.

This clone appeared a single time. V usage is TRBV11-2 and J usage is TRBJ2-2; 14 bases line up with TRBD2. V shed 5 bases, J shed 4 bases, and the junction held 6 bases outside the gene matches. The CDR3 consists of 17 residues. Germline CDR1 SGHAT, CDR2 FQNNGV. The CDR3: CASSPGTSGSRTGELFF. The CDR3, as DNA: TGTGCCAGCAGCCCGGGGACTAGCGGGAGTCGCACCGGGGAGCTGTTTTTT.

The V gene is TRBV6-5, the J gene TRBJ1-3, with TRBD1 matching over 7 bases. The CDR3 contains 13 residues. The germline CDR1 and CDR2 sequences are MNHEY and SVGAGI. Trimming at V came to 6 bases and at J to 4 bases, leaving 3 bases not matched to a gene. The CDR3 here is CASRPGQGNTIYF. CDR3 nucleotide sequence: TGTGCCAGCAGACCGGGACAGGGAAACACCATATATTTT.

CDR3 residues: CASSPFGQETQYF. The CDR3 DNA is TGTGCCAGCAGCCCCTTCGGTCAAGAGACCCAGTACTTC. The chain carries TRBV28 and TRBJ2-5; D is undetermined. The CDR3 has 13 residues. The germline V gene has CDR1 MDHEN and CDR2 SYDVKM. V lost 6 bases and J lost 2, with 10 bases in between.

The count of this clone is one. Its ends do not fully match the called genes, so a read error is possible. J is TRBJ2-3 and V is TRBV13; D may be TRBD1 (5 bases). The CDR3 consists of 11 residues. The germline V gene has CDR1 PRHDT and CDR2 FYEKMQ (reference sequence). In DNA, the CDR3 is TGTGCCAGCAGCTTGGGGCAAGGAAGGCATTTT. It translates to CASSLGQGRHF. The variable domain in full, completed from reference TRBV13 and TRBJ2-3, reads AAGVIQSPRHLIKEKRETATLKCYPIPRHDTVYWYQQGPGQDPQFLISFYEKMQSDKGSIPDRFSAQQFSDYHSELNMSSLELGDSALYFCASSLGQGRHFGPGTRLTVL.

A few counts support this clone. The J gene is TRBJ2-3, the V gene TRBV10-3; 10 nucleotides line up with TRBD2. Germline trimming cut 10 bases from V and 3 bases from J; bases unmatched to any gene: 7. The germline V gene has CDR1 ENHRY and CDR2 SYGVKD. The CDR3 loop spans 14 amino acids. The CDR3 DNA is TGTGCCACGACCCTAGCGGGGGAAACAGATACGCAGTATTTT. Residues: CATTLAGETDTQYF.